Here is one TCR beta chain with its context. Which antigen it targets is not known. Base qualities are not at hand, and no much larger clone is one base apart. The data belong to a study of T cell responses to AZD1222 COVID-19 vaccine (dated by TCRdb to the early 2020s). As for the study more broadly: TCR sequencing was performed for about 250 trial participants, of whom some 200 were given two doses of AZD1222 and approximately 25 were given two doses of MenACWY control vaccine. Trial participants were enrolled into age subgroups of 18-55, 56-69 and 70-plus years, which contained about 150, 27 and 61 TCR-sequenced participants, respectively.

The CDR3 regions of human TCRbeta chains were subjected to immunosequencing. The paper's processing steps were these. Repertoire TCRs were matched against a reference library of SARS-CoV-2-specific TCRs generated with the MIRA antigen-specificity platform. Breadth meant the fraction of unique TCRs that were SARS-CoV-2-associated, whereas depth meant the fraction of total T cells that were SARS-CoV-2-associated. Each spike-specific TCR was assigned to its reactive spike region and to a CD4 or CD8 class using the MIRA data. Log10-transformed breadth and depth values were compared by one-way ANOVA with Sidak's multiple comparisons tests. Not all clones reach the TCRdb copy of this immuneACCESS table, which keeps in-frame sequences only. Checked studies attribute under half of the gap to unresolved V genes and leave the rest unexplained. That table furnishes V, J and clone size, whereas the DNA furnished D and trimming. The sample table holds 130,000 to 150,000 clones, of which 90% to 95% were seen once. Approximately 12% of the sample is taken by the ten largest.

Interpreted using the paper, the time point label stands for: sample from adult after SARS-CoV-2 infection, after symptom onset. Two convalescent COVID-19 patients, sampled after symptom onset from adults with prior SARS-CoV-2 infection, were also TCR-sequenced for comparison. Including cysteine and phenylalanine, the CDR3 has 16 amino acids. CDR3 DNA is the only sequence kept; it has 48 bases, read in frame from the first base. Trimming accounts for 4 bases at V and 3 bases at J, while the number of junction bases matched to no gene is 11. The germline V gene encodes CDR1 SEHNR and CDR2 FQNEAQ (reference sequence). Paper-wide results and their limitations: Most participants were white British and females outnumbered males, and the authors suggested that clonal diversity may have been underestimated. Nearly half of unique spike-specific TCRs reportedly recognized epitopes outside regions mutated in the B.1.351 and B.1.1.7 variants. A significant rise in spike-specific TCR breadth and depth was observed after two AZD1222 doses relative to day 0 and relative to MenACWY recipients. No day 14 peak-response samples were available, so repertoires were characterized only after the peak T cell response. CD4 TCRs associated with the vaccine covered the entire spike protein, and the dominant responses were in regions 160-218 and 743-854. Only five or six AZD1222 recipients were SARS-CoV-2 seropositive at baseline, limiting conclusions about previously exposed vaccinees. In the small 56-69-year group, the increase in depth fell short of significance, most likely because of low power.

The chain was built from TRBV7-9 and TRBJ2-7, with TRBD2 matching 8 junction bases. This clonotype was sampled from an adult who had recovered from COVID-19. The sample in question was peripheral blood, obtained after recovery from COVID-19. In nucleotide form, the sequence is TGTGCCAGCAGCTCCGCCAGCGGGAGAGCGATCTACGAGCAGTACTTC. Protein translation: CASSSASGRAIYEQYF.